This TCR beta chain was observed in a study of radiation and T cells in renal cell carcinoma. Time point given: blood 4 weeks post-SBRT, at nephrectomy. Treatment denoted: 15 Gy SBRT to primary tumor, nephrectomy 4 weeks later. Nephrectomy followed 15 Gy stereotactic body radiation by 4 weeks. Radiation-treated patients gave blood at baseline, week 2 and week 4. Trimming took off 4 bases at V and 2 bases at J, with 15 bases between the two ends. The CDR3 consists of 16 residues. The germline gives CDR1 MDHEN, CDR2 SYDVKM. Here immunoSEQ multiplex PCR was the method, and the copy in TCRdb shows in-frame clones only, minus some. The profile covers 140,000 or so clones, with 86% appearing a single time and around 17% taken by the ten largest.

Sequencing used blood, obtained from a patient whose treatment included radiotherapy and nephrectomy. V usage is TRBV28 and J usage is TRBJ1-3; D is unresolved. The origin of this receptor is a woman in her forties or fifties with renal cell carcinoma. CDR3 region: CASSSPVEGTGNTIYF. In DNA form, the CDR3 reads TGTGCCAGCAGTTCCCCTGTAGAGGGAACTGGAAACACCATATATTTT.